The rows below give T cell receptor beta chains drawn from one sample of a study of blood T cell repertoires in COVID-19. The table came from immunoSEQ multiplex PCR; TCRdb's copy has only in-frame clones and leaves some out. This table has about 250,000 clones, nearly 95% appearing once. Sequenced: peripheral blood. These receptors all stem from a man aged 25 to 45 with COVID-19, enrolled during active disease. Both conserved end residues are part of each CDR3. The order of the fields is D gene, V gene, J gene, clone size, CDR3 protein, CDR3 DNA. The D gene is left open where the match is weak. Clone size is shown for a subset of rows, as once, few, many or a class of expanded clone.

.	TRBV18	TRBJ2-2	.	CASSPGAPGELFF	TGTGCCAGCTCACCAGGAGCACCGGGGGAGCTGTTTTTT
.	TRBV19	TRBJ1-4	.	CASSIIGGQNEKLFF	TGTGCCAGTAGTATAATCGGGGGGCAGAATGAAAAACTGTTTTTT
TRBD1	TRBV20-1	TRBJ2-5	.	CSASEGAPRRQETQYF	TGCAGTGCTAGTGAGGGGGCACCAAGACGTCAAGAGACCCAGTACTTC
.	TRBV9	TRBJ1-6	few	CASSVELGPPLHF	TGTGCCAGCAGCGTAGAGCTAGGCCCTCCCCTCCACTTT
TRBD1	TRBV3-1/TRBV3-2	TRBJ1-2	.	CASSLGQGGGYGYTF	TGTGCCAGCAGCCTCGGACAGGGAGGGGGCTATGGCTACACCTTC
.	TRBV9	TRBJ2-5	.	CASSVGGHSIGGETQYF	TGTGCCAGCAGCGTAGGAGGACACTCCATCGGGGGAGAGACCCAGTACTTC
TRBD1	TRBV9	TRBJ1-6	.	CASSARGQGINSPLHF	TGTGCCAGCAGCGCCCGGGGACAGGGAATAAATTCACCCCTCCACTTT
.	TRBV10-2	TRBJ2-5	.	CASSEPDTRLQETQYF	TGCGCCAGCAGTGAGCCCGACACACGGCTACAAGAGACCCAGTACTTC
TRBD2	TRBV6-5	TRBJ2-5	.	CASSKRLAGTETQYF	TGTGCCAGCAGTAAAAGACTAGCGGGCACAGAGACCCAGTACTTC
.	TRBV7-9	TRBJ1-1	.	CASSPQDRLGAFF	TGTGCCAGCAGCCCCCAAGACAGGCTCGGGGCTTTCTTT
.	TRBV4-2	TRBJ2-2	once	CASSPGTPNTGELFF	TGTGCCAGCAGCCCCGGGACACCGAACACCGGGGAGCTGTTTTTT
.	TRBV19	TRBJ1-5	.	CASTSGGGNQPQHF	TGTGCCAGTACCTCGGGGGGTGGCAATCAGCCCCAGCATTTT
TRBD2	TRBV11-3	TRBJ2-2	once	CASSDVNGGGTGELFF	TGTGCCAGCAGCGACGTGAATGGGGGGGGCACCGGGGAGCTGTTTTTT
TRBD1	TRBV5-5	TRBJ2-5	.	CASSLEGRGPGETQYF	TGTGCCAGCAGCTTGGAGGGCAGGGGGCCTGGTGAGACCCAGTACTTC
TRBD2	TRBV6-6	TRBJ2-3	.	CASRRAGGRTDTQYF	TGTGCCAGCAGACGAGCGGGGGGTCGCACAGATACGCAGTATTTT
TRBD1	TRBV7-9	TRBJ1-4	.	CASSLGTGGEKLFF	TGTGCCAGCAGCTTAGGGACAGGGGGCGAAAAACTGTTTTTT
.	TRBV5-1	TRBJ2-1	.	CASSLVSYEQFF	TGCGCCAGCAGCTTGGTTAGCTATGAGCAGTTCTTC
TRBD1	TRBV11-2	TRBJ1-5	.	CASSLGRQGGTQPQHF	TGTGCCAGCAGCTTAGGTCGACAGGGTGGCACCCAGCCCCAGCATTTT
.	TRBV5-3	TRBJ2-4	.	CARSFPPLAKNIQYF	TGTGCCAGAAGTTTCCCTCCCCTAGCCAAAAACATTCAGTACTTC
.	TRBV10-2	TRBJ1-1	.	CASSETGLYTEAFF	TGCGCCAGCAGTGAAACAGGGCTATACACTGAAGCTTTCTTT
TRBD1	TRBV4-1	TRBJ1-3	.	CASSQDQGGASGNTIYF	TGCGCCAGCAGCCAAGATCAGGGGGGCGCTTCTGGAAACACCATATATTTT
TRBD1	TRBV6-5	TRBJ2-2	.	CAIERTGNTGELFF	TGTGCCATCGAACGGACAGGGAACACCGGGGAGCTGTTTTTT
TRBD1	TRBV9	TRBJ2-4	.	CASSGQGAHQNIQYF	TGTGCCAGCAGCGGACAGGGGGCGCATCAAAACATTCAGTACTTC
TRBD1	TRBV6-5	TRBJ1-1	.	CASSYSSGTGGPFF	TGTGCCAGCAGTTACTCCTCCGGGACAGGGGGCCCTTTCTTT
TRBD2	TRBV2	TRBJ2-1	.	CASKWGGGADSNEQFF	TGTGCCAGCAAGTGGGGCGGGGGGGCCGATAGTAATGAGCAGTTCTTC
TRBD2	TRBV12-5	TRBJ2-3	.	CASGTSGGTDTQYF	TGTGCTAGTGGAACTAGCGGGGGCACAGATACGCAGTATTTT
TRBD2	TRBV18	TRBJ2-1	.	CASSPPSGGNEQFF	TGTGCCAGCTCACCACCCTCGGGGGGCAATGAGCAGTTCTTC
.	TRBV11-3	TRBJ2-2	.	CASSPTGLGELFF	TGTGCCAGCAGCCCGACGGGACTCGGGGAGCTGTTTTTT
.	TRBV6-5	TRBJ2-5	.	CASSQAGSLQETQYF	TGTGCCAGCAGCCAAGCGGGCAGCCTGCAAGAGACCCAGTACTTC
.	TRBV19	TRBJ2-7	.	CASSRSRDNYEQYF	TGTGCCAGTAGCCGCTCCCGGGACAACTACGAGCAGTACTTC
TRBD1	TRBV10-1	TRBJ1-2	.	CASSESRTGVHGYTF	TGCGCCAGCAGTGAGTCCCGGACAGGGGTTCATGGCTACACCTTC
.	TRBV5-6	TRBJ2-1	.	CASSDPPGGASSDEQFF	TGTGCCAGCAGCGACCCCCCTGGGGGCGCTTCCAGCGATGAGCAGTTCTTC
TRBD1	TRBV15	TRBJ1-1	.	CATSRDVGTGWTEAFF	TGTGCCACCAGCAGAGATGTCGGGACAGGGTGGACTGAAGCTTTCTTT
TRBD1	TRBV6-6	TRBJ1-2	.	CASRVAPRTGFYGYTF	TGTGCCAGCAGAGTTGCTCCCCGGACAGGCTTCTATGGCTACACCTTC
.	TRBV7-9	TRBJ2-5	.	CASSLLGGPEETQYF	TGTGCCAGCAGCTTGCTGGGGGGGCCAGAGGAGACCCAGTACTTC
TRBD2	TRBV27	TRBJ2-1	.	CASSSAGGQFF	TGTGCCAGCAGTTCAGCGGGGGGGCAGTTCTTC
TRBD2	TRBV24-1	TRBJ2-2	.	CATSGSTSRGGGNTGELFF	TGTGCCACCAGTGGATCCACCAGCCGCGGGGGTGGCAACACCGGGGAGCTGTTTTTT
TRBD2	TRBV20-1	TRBJ2-7	.	CSGTSGHEQYF	TGCAGCGGAACTAGCGGGCACGAGCAGTACTTC
TRBD1	TRBV18	TRBJ1-2	.	CASSPGQGTYGYTF	TGTGCCAGCTCACCCGGACAGGGGACCTATGGCTACACCTTC
TRBD2	TRBV27	TRBJ2-3	.	CASSSHTGTSGYTDTQYF	TGTGCCAGCAGTTCCCATACCGGGACTAGCGGATACACAGATACGCAGTATTTT
.	TRBV5-1	TRBJ1-4	.	CASSSNIATNEKLFF	TGCGCCAGCAGCTCAAACATTGCAACTAATGAAAAACTGTTTTTT
.	TRBV12-2	TRBJ1-2	.	CASRLAPGQGADYGYTF	TGTGCAAGTCGCTTAGCGCCCGGACAGGGGGCAGACTATGGCTACACCTTC
TRBD1	TRBV6-5	TRBJ1-4	.	CASSRGQGSEKLFF	TGTGCCAGCAGTAGGGGACAGGGGAGTGAAAAACTGTTTTTT
.	TRBV11-2	TRBJ2-2	.	CASSFLRYSNTGELFF	TGTGCCAGCAGCTTCCTACGGTACTCGAACACCGGGGAGCTGTTTTTT
TRBD2	TRBV11-2	TRBJ2-3	.	CASSLGGSSGPTDTQYF	TGTGCCAGCAGCTTAGGGGGCTCTAGCGGACCCACAGATACGCAGTATTTT
TRBD2	TRBV19	TRBJ2-2	.	CATRPGTSSTGELFF	TGTGCCACCCGGCCCGGGACTAGTAGCACCGGGGAGCTGTTTTTT
TRBD2	TRBV28	TRBJ2-5	.	CASSLLGSGGQETQYF	TGTGCCAGCAGTTTATTGGGTAGCGGGGGTCAAGAGACCCAGTACTTC
TRBD2	TRBV19	TRBJ2-3	.	CASSMGGADTQYF	TGTGCCAGTAGTATGGGGGGGGCAGATACGCAGTATTTT
TRBD2	TRBV19	TRBJ2-7	.	CASSARTSGVSYEQYF	TGTGCCAGTAGTGCCCGGACTAGCGGTGTTTCCTACGAGCAGTACTTC
.	TRBV11-2	TRBJ1-6	.	CASRMTLTVSNSPLHF	TGTGCCAGCAGGATGACCCTGACAGTTAGTAATTCACCCCTCCACTTT
TRBD2	TRBV5-1	TRBJ2-1	once	CASRPAGTRGLGEQFF	TGCGCCAGCAGACCCGCCGGGACTAGGGGGTTGGGGGAGCAGTTCTTC
.	TRBV6-6	TRBJ2-5	.	CASSSTIDSLRETQYF	TGTGCCAGCAGTTCCACCATCGACAGCCTTCGAGAGACCCAGTACTTC
TRBD1	TRBV6-5	TRBJ1-6	.	CASSGTENSPLHF	TGTGCCAGCTCCGGGACAGAAAATTCACCCCTCCACTTT
TRBD2	TRBV5-4	TRBJ2-5	.	CASSPTSEETQYF	TGTGCCAGCAGCCCTACTAGCGAGGAGACCCAGTACTTC
.	TRBV6-4	TRBJ2-3	few	CASRPFPDYNTDTQYF	TGTGCCAGCCGACCCTTCCCGGACTACAACACAGATACGCAGTATTTT